The source of this T cell receptor beta chain is a study of immune evolution from preneoplasia to lung adenocarcinoma. Notes on the study in general: Top clone frequencies peaked in normal lung, apparently declining through invasive adenocarcinoma.

Sequenced by immunoSEQ multiplex PCR; TCRdb stores in-frame clones only, minus some. Of roughly 8,800 clones in the sample, approximately 78% were seen once. A remark on this clone: The antigen is undetermined.

The receptor was isolated from a person aged 70 to 85 with lung adenocarcinoma. Source material: FFPE lung adenocarcinoma in situ tissue.

CDR3 amino acids: CATSRSGGLAQYF. In nucleotides, the CDR3 is TGTGCCACCAGCAGGTCTGGTGGTTTGGCCCAGTACTTC. The rearrangement joins TRBV15 to TRBJ2-5; D remains unclear. This CDR3 spans 13 amino acids. Deletions cut 3 bases from V and 9 bases from J, with 14 bases between. The germline V gene encodes CDR1 LNHNV and CDR2 YYDKDF (reference sequence).